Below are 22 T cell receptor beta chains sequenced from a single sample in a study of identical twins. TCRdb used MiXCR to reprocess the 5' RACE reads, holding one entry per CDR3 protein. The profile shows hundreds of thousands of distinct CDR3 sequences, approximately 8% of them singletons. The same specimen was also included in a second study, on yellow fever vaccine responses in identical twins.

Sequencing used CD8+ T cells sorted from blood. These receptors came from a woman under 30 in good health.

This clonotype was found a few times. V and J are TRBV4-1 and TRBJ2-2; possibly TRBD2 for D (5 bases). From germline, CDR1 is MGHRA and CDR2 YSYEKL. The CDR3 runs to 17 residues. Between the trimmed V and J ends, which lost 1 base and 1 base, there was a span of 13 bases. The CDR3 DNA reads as TGCGCCAGCAGCCAAGGAGGGTGGGAGTGGAACACCGGGGAGCTGTTTTTT. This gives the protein CASSQGGWEWNTGELFF.

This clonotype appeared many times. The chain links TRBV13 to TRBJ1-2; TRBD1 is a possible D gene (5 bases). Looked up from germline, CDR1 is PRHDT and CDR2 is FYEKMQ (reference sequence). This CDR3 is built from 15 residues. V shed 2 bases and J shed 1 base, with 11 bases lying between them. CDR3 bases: TGTGCCAGCAGCTTAAGTCAGGGAGTTAACTATGGCTACACCTTC. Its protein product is CASSLSQGVNYGYTF.

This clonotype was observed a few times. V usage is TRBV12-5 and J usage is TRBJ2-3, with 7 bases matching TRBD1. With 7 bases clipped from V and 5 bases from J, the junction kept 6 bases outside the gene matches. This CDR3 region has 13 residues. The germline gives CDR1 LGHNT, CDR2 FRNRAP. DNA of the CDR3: TGTGCTAGTGCTCCTTGGGACAGAGATACGCAGTATTTT. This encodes CASAPWDRDTQYF.

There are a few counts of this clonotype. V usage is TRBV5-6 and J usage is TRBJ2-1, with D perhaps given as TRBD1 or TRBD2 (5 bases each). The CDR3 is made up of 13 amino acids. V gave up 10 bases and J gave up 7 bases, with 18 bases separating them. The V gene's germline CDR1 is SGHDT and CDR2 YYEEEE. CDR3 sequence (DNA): TGTGCCCACGGGGCTACCCCCGGGAATGAGCAGTTCTTC. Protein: CAHGATPGNEQFF.

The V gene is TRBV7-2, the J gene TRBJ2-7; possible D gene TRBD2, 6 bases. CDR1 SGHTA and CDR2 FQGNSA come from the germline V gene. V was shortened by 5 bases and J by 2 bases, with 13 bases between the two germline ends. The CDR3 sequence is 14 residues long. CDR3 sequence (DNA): TGTGCCAGCAGCCGCAACGGGGGAGCCTACGAGCAGTACGTC. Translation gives CASSRNGGAYEQYV.

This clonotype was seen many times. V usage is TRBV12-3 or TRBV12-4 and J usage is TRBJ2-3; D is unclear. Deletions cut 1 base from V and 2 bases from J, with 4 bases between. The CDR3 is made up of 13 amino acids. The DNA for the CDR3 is TGTGCCAGCAGTTTAGGGCCCACAGATACGCAGTATTTT. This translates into CASSLGPTDTQYF.

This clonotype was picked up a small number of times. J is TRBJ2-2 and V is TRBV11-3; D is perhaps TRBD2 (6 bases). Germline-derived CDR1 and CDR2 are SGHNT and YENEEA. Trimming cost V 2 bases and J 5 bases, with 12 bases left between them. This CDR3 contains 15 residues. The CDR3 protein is CASSLLHGGTGELFF. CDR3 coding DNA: TGTGCCAGCAGCTTATTACACGGAGGGACCGGGGAGCTGTTTTTT.

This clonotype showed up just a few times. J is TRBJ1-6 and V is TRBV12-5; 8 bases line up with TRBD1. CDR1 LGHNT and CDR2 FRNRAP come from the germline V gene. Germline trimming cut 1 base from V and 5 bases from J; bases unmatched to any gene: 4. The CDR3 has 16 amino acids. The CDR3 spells CASGLEPGQDNSPLHF. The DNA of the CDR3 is TGTGCTAGTGGTTTGGAACCGGGACAGGATAATTCACCCCTCCACTTT.

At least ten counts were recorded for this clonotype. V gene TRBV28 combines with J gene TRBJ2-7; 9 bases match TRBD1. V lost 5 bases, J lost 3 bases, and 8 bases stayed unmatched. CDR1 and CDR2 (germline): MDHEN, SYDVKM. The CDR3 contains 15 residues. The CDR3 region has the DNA TGTGCCAGCAGTCCTCTCTGGGACAGGGACTACGAGCAGTACTTC. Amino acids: CASSPLWDRDYEQYF.

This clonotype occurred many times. The CDR3 is CASSLPSGNGNEQFF. DNA of the CDR3: TGTGCCAGCAGTCTCCCCTCAGGGAATGGCAATGAGCAGTTCTTC. The chain combines TRBV27 with TRBJ2-1, with D perhaps matching TRBD1 (5 bases). This CDR3 contains 15 residues. V shed 5 bases and J shed 6 bases, with 17 bases lying between them. CDR1 is MNHEY and CDR2 is SMNVEV in the germline V gene (reference sequence).

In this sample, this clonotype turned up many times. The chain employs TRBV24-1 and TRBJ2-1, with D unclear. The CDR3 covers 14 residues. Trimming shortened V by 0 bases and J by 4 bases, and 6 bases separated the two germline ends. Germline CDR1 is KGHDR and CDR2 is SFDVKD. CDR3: CATSDLRSYNEQFF. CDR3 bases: TGTGCCACCAGTGATTTGAGGTCTTACAATGAGCAGTTCTTC.

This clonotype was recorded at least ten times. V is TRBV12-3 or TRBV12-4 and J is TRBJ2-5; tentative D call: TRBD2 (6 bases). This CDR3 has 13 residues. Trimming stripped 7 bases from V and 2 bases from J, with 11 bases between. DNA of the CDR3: TGTGCCAGCAAACTAGGAGGGCAAGAGACCCAGTACTTC. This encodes CASKLGGQETQYF.

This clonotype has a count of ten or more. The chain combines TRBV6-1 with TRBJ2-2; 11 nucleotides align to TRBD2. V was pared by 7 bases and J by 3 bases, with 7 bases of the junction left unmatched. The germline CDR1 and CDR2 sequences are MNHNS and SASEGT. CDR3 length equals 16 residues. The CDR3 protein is CASTRLAGTDTGELFF. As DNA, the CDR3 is TGTGCCAGCACCAGACTAGCGGGGACGGACACCGGGGAGCTGTTTTTT.

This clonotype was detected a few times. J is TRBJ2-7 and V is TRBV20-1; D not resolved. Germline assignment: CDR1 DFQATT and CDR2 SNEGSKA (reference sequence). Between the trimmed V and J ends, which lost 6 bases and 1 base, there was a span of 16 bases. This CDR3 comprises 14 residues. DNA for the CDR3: TGCAGTGCGAGACCCGTCACATCGTCCTACGAGCAGTACTTC. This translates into CSARPVTSSYEQYF.

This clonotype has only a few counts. CDR3 sequence (DNA): TGTGCCAGCAGCTTATGGGCTAGCGGCAGTGAGCAGTTCTTC. Its translation: CASSLWASGSEQFF. The chain combines TRBV7-6 with TRBJ2-1, with 7 nucleotides matching TRBD2. The CDR3 length is 14 residues. The germline V gene encodes CDR1 SGHVS and CDR2 FNYEAQ. V lost 2 bases to trimming and J lost 9 bases; unmatched junction nucleotides: 7.

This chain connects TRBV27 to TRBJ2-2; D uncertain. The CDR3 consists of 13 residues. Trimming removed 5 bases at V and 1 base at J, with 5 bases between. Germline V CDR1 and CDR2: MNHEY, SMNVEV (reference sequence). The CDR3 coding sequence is TGTGCCAGCAGTAGGATGAACACCGGGGAGCTGTTTTTT. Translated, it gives CASSRMNTGELFF.

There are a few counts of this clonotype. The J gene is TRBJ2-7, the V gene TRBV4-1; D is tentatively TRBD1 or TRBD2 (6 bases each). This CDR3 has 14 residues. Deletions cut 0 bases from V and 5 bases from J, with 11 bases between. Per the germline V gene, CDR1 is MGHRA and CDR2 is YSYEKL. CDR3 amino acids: CASSQDTGADEQYV. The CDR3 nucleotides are TGCGCCAGCAGCCAAGATACGGGGGCGGACGAGCAGTACGTC.

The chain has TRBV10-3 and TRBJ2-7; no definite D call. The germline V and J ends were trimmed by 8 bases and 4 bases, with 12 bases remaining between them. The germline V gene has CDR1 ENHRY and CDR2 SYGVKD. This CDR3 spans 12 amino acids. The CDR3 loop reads CAIGTVHYEQYV. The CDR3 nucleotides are TGTGCCATCGGTACAGTTCATTACGAGCAGTACGTC.

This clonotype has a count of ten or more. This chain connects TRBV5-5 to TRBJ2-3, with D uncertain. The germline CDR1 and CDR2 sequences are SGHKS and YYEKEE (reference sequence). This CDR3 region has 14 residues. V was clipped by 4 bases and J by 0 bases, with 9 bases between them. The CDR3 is CASSPPVSTDTQYF. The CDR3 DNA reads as TGTGCCAGCAGCCCTCCGGTCAGCACAGATACGCAGTATTTT. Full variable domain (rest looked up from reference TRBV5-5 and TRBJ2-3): DAGVTQSPTHLIKTRGQQVTLRCSPISGHKSVSWYQQVLGQGPQFIFQYYEKEERGRGNFPDRFSARQFPNYSSELNVNALLLGDSALYLCASSPPVSTDTQYFGPGTRLTVL.

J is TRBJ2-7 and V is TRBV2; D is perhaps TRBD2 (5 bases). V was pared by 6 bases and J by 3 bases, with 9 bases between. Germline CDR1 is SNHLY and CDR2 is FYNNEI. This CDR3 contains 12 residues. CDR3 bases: TGTGCCAGCAGCCCGAGCGGCTACGAGCAGTACGTC. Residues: CASSPSGYEQYV.

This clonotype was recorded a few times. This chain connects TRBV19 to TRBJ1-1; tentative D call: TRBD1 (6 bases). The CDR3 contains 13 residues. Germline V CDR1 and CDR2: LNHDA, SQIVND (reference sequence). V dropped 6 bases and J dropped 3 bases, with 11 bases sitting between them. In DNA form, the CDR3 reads TGTGCCAGTAGGGAAGGGGGATACACTGAAGCTTTCTTT. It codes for CASREGGYTEAFF.

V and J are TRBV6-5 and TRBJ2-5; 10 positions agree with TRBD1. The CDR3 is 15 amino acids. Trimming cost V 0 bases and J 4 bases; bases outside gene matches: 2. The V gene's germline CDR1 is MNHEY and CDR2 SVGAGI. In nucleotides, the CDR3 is TGTGCCAGCAGTTACTCGACAGGGGGCGCAGAGACCCAGTACTTC. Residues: CASSYSTGGAETQYF.